Listed here are 28 T cell receptor beta chains from one sample, sequenced in a study of patients and donors after allogeneic stem cell transplantation. One entry per CDR3 protein results from TCRdb running MiXCR on the RT-PCR reads. The table records some 92,000 distinct CDR3 sequences, 40% to 60% of them present only once. Sample: blood, either unsorted or a sorted T cell fraction (not recorded which). These receptors originate from a human donor who was either an allogeneic HSCT recipient or a stem cell or donor lymphocyte infusion donor (not recorded which). It is not recorded whose cells these are; they may come from a transplant donor.

The CDR3 loop reads CASSLTSGVRNEQFF. In DNA, the CDR3 is TGTGCCAGCAGTCTTACTAGCGGGGTCAGGAATGAGCAGTTCTTC. The chain has TRBV12-3 or TRBV12-4 and TRBJ2-1; 10 bases match TRBD2. Trimming cost V 5 bases and J 7 bases; bases outside gene matches: 8. The CDR3 consists of 15 residues.

The chain uses TRBV12-3 or TRBV12-4 and TRBJ1-5, with a tentative D call TRBD1 (6 bases). V lost 3 bases and J 2 bases, leaving 11 bases between the germline ends. There are 15 residues in the CDR3. CDR3 in amino acids: CASSFAGAGNQPQHF. The DNA for the CDR3 is TGTGCCAGCAGTTTTGCGGGGGCTGGCAATCAGCCCCAGCATTTT.

This clonotype appeared a few times. The V and J genes are TRBV3-1 and TRBJ1-5; D is unclear. The CDR3 is 16 residues long. Germline V CDR1 and CDR2: LGHDT, YNNKEL (reference sequence). V was clipped by 1 base and J by 3 bases, with 13 bases between them. As DNA, the CDR3 is TGTGCCAGCAGCCAAGGGCCCCAACAGACCAATCAGCCCCAGCATTTT. This sequence encodes CASSQGPQQTNQPQHF. Full variable domain (missing parts from reference TRBV3-1 and TRBJ1-5): DTAVSQTPKYLVTQMGNDKSIKCEQNLGHDTMYWYKQDSKKFLKIMFSYNNKELIINETVPNRFSPKSPDKAHLNLHINSLELGDSAVYFCASSQGPQQTNQPQHFGDGTRLSIL.

The rearrangement links TRBV28 to TRBJ1-2; tentatively, D is TRBD1 (5 bases). CDR1 is MDHEN and CDR2 is SYDVKM in the germline V gene. V shed 4 bases and J shed 1 base, with 10 bases lying between them. CDR3 length: 14 amino acids. This chain's CDR3 is CASSSGLINYGYTF. In nucleotides, the CDR3 is TGTGCCAGCAGTTCAGGGCTGATTAACTATGGCTACACCTTC.

This clonotype showed up just a few times. This chain connects TRBV6-5 to TRBJ1-6, with 10 bases aligning to TRBD1. Germline trimming cut 6 bases from V and 5 bases from J; bases unmatched to any gene: 7. This CDR3 region has 16 residues. Germline V gives CDR1 MNHEY, CDR2 SVGAGI. The CDR3 here is CASSARQGANNSPLHF. CDR3 nucleotide sequence: TGTGCCAGCAGCGCCCGACAGGGGGCTAATAATTCACCCCTCCACTTT.

The rearrangement links TRBV7-9 to TRBJ1-2; 10 nucleotides line up with TRBD1. V dropped 5 bases and J dropped 3; count of bases not matched to a gene: 9. This CDR3 is built from 16 residues. The V gene's germline CDR1 is SEHNR and CDR2 FQNEAQ (reference sequence). The CDR3 nucleotides are TGTGCCAGCAGCCTCTCCTCCGGGACAGGGGACTATGGCTACACCTTC. Amino acids: CASSLSSGTGDYGYTF. Supplemented by reference TRBV7-9 and TRBJ1-2, the full variable domain reads DTGVSQNPRHKITKRGQNVTFRCDPISEHNRLYWYRQTLGQGPEFLTYFQNEAQLEKSRLLSDRFSAERPKGSFSTLEIQRTEQGDSAMYLCASSLSSGTGDYGYTFGSGTRLTVV.

Worth noting for this clonotype: This likely comes from a read error, as the CDR3 has no conserved phenylalanine or tryptophan at its end. The gene calls are TRBV6-5 and TRBJ1-1; D is undetermined. The V end lost 0 bases, the J end lost 4 bases, and 3 bases lay between the germline ends. The germline CDR1 and CDR2 sequences are MNHEY and SVGAGI. CDR3 length: 12 residues. CDR3 coding DNA: TGTGCCAGCAGTTACTCAGCCACTGAAGCTTTCCTT. The encoded protein is CASSYSATEAFL.

The V gene is TRBV15, the J gene TRBJ2-1; 11 bases match TRBD2. J gave up 6 bases and V 3 bases, and 7 bases lay outside the gene matches. The CDR3 is made up of 16 amino acids. The germline V gene encodes CDR1 LNHNV and CDR2 YYDKDF (reference sequence). CDR3: CATSRELAGVRNEQFF. The CDR3 DNA is TGTGCCACCAGCAGGGAACTAGCGGGAGTTCGCAATGAGCAGTTCTTC.

The chain carries TRBV6-5 and TRBJ2-7; D is possibly TRBD2 (5 bases). Germline CDR1 and CDR2: MNHEY and SVGAGI. The CDR3 runs 13 residues. Trimming shortened V by 4 bases and J by 7 bases, and 14 bases separated the two germline ends. Written as DNA, the CDR3 is TGTGCCAGCAGTTCGCAACCGGGAACGGAGCAGTACTTC. Residues: CASSSQPGTEQYF.

The chain uses TRBV19 and TRBJ1-2; unclear D gene. The CDR3 loop spans 15 amino acids. Germline CDR1 LNHDA, CDR2 SQIVND (reference sequence). Trimming took 6 bases from V and 0 from J, leaving 14 bases between them. The CDR3 spells CASSRTAEPNYGYTF. The CDR3 nucleotides are TGTGCCAGTAGCCGAACGGCAGAACCTAACTATGGCTACACCTTC.

This chain links TRBV12-3 or TRBV12-4 with TRBJ2-5, with 7 bases lining up with TRBD1. The ends lost 5 bases at V and 0 bases at J; junction bases unmatched: 6. This CDR3 comprises 15 residues. DNA of the CDR3: TGTGCCAGCAGTCTCTATACAGGGGACCAAGAGACCCAGTACTTC. Its protein is CASSLYTGDQETQYF.

The chain combines TRBV28 with TRBJ2-7; D unresolved. The CDR3 spans 15 residues. Trimming removed 6 bases from V and 2 bases from J, with 17 bases in between. The germline gives CDR1 MDHEN, CDR2 SYDVKM. The CDR3 nucleotides are TGTGCCAGCAGGACCCCTACCAGATCGACCTACGAGCAGTACTTC. It encodes CASRTPTRSTYEQYF.

The chain joins TRBV6-2 or TRBV6-3 to TRBJ1-5, with D maybe TRBD1 (5 bases). V shed 0 bases and J shed 0 bases, with 18 bases lying between them. The CDR3 consists of 19 residues. Germline CDR1 is MNHEY and CDR2 is SVGEGT. In nucleotides, the CDR3 is TGTGCCAGCAGTTACTCGGTTTTCCGGGGCGGATATAGCAATCAGCCCCAGCATTTT. Translation: CASSYSVFRGGYSNQPQHF.

V and J are TRBV27 and TRBJ1-2; 9 bases agree with TRBD1. Trimming cost V 5 bases and J 8 bases; bases outside gene matches: 12. Germline values: CDR1 MNHEY, CDR2 SMNVEV (reference sequence). This CDR3 has 15 amino acids. The chain's CDR3 is CASSTGTGNYSGYTF. DNA of the CDR3: TGTGCCAGCAGTACAGGGACAGGGAACTATAGCGGCTACACCTTC.

This clonotype appeared a single time. The chain has TRBV28 and TRBJ1-6, with D hard to call. The CDR3 is 15 amino acids. V shed 3 bases and J shed 7 bases, with 13 bases lying between them. Germline-derived CDR1 and CDR2 are MDHEN and SYDVKM. The CDR3 here is CASSFSQDPNSPLHF. In DNA form, the CDR3 reads TGTGCCAGCAGTTTTTCCCAGGACCCAAATTCACCCCTCCACTTT.

The genes are TRBV5-1 and TRBJ2-4; TRBD1 agrees at 8 bases. This CDR3 is built from 15 residues. Losses at the gene ends were 7 bases for V and 0 bases for J; bases not matched to a gene: 6. CDR1 is SGHRS, CDR2 YFSETQ, per germline. This chain's CDR3 is CASRTGLLAKNIQYF. CDR3 DNA: TGCGCCAGCCGGACAGGGCTACTAGCCAAAAACATTCAGTACTTC.

This chain uses TRBV6-2 or TRBV6-3 with TRBJ1-1; a possible D gene is TRBD1 (5 bases). The CDR3 runs to 13 residues. V lost 5 bases and J 1 base, leaving 8 bases between the germline ends. Germline-derived CDR1 and CDR2 are MNHEY and SVGEGT. CDR3 in DNA: TGTGCCAGCAGTCGACAGAGGAACACTGAAGCTTTCTTT. Protein product: CASSRQRNTEAFF.

This chain uses TRBV20-1 with TRBJ2-1; 12 bases line up with TRBD2. The CDR3 sequence is 14 residues long. Germline V gene lookup returns CDR1 DFQATT and CDR2 SNEGSKA (reference sequence). After removal of 6 bases from V and 7 bases from J, the junction contained 7 bases not matched to a gene. CDR3 in amino acids: CSATTGTSGNEQFF. In DNA form, the CDR3 reads TGCAGTGCAACTACCGGGACTAGCGGGAATGAGCAGTTCTTC.

The chain uses TRBV6-5 and TRBJ1-1; D unresolved. V lost 2 bases and J 5 bases, leaving 12 bases between the germline ends. Germline V gene lookup returns CDR1 MNHEY and CDR2 SVGAGI. CDR3 size: 14 residues. The CDR3 is CASSYEGRGTEAFF. The CDR3 DNA reads as TGTGCCAGCAGTTACGAAGGTCGCGGAACTGAAGCTTTCTTT.

J is TRBJ1-4 and V is TRBV3-1; D call uncertain. The V gene lost 7 bases and the J gene lost 2 bases, with 14 bases spanning the gap. CDR1 LGHDT and CDR2 YNNKEL come from the germline V gene (reference sequence). This CDR3 has 15 amino acids. The CDR3 here is CASTRGGFTNEKLFF. In nucleotides, the CDR3 is TGTGCCAGCACCCGAGGAGGGTTCACTAATGAAAAACTGTTTTTT.

The chain uses TRBV3-1 and TRBJ1-2, with 7 bases lining up with TRBD1. The CDR3 has 14 amino acids. Germline V gene data show CDR1 as LGHDT and CDR2 as YNNKEL (reference sequence). V trimming: 6 bases; J trimming: 1 base; junction bases outside the gene matches: 5. CDR3 sequence (DNA): TGTGCCAGCAGGTGGACAGGAGATAACTATGGCTACACCTTC. Its translation is CASRWTGDNYGYTF.

This chain uses TRBV7-2 with TRBJ1-1, with 9 bases that match TRBD1. V was pared by 5 bases and J by 2 bases, with 6 bases of the junction left unmatched. Germline assignment: CDR1 SGHTA and CDR2 FQGNSA. The CDR3 has 15 amino acids. CDR3 in DNA: TGTGCCAGCAGCAACACAGGGGGCCCTAACACTGAAGCTTTCTTT. Protein sequence: CASSNTGGPNTEAFF. Full variable domain (missing parts from reference TRBV7-2 and TRBJ1-1): GAGVSQSPSNKVTEKGKDVELRCDPISGHTALYWYRQSLGQGLEFLIYFQGNSAPDKSGLPSDRFSAERTGGSVSTLTIQRTQQEDSAVYLCASSNTGGPNTEAFFGQGTRLTVV.

The chain has TRBV20-1 and TRBJ2-1; TRBD2 is a possible D gene (6 bases). There are 13 residues in the CDR3. The germline V gene has CDR1 DFQATT and CDR2 SNEGSKA (reference sequence). Between the trimmed V and J ends, which lost 2 bases and 3 bases, there was a span of 8 bases. The CDR3 spells CSARLAIYNEQFF. Here the CDR3 DNA reads TGCAGTGCTAGACTAGCGATCTACAATGAGCAGTTCTTC.

This clonotype was seen just once. The gene calls are TRBV5-1 and TRBJ1-1; D unresolved. Per germline, CDR1 SGHRS and CDR2 YFSETQ. V gave up 6 bases and J gave up 5 bases, with 14 bases separating them. CDR3 length: 13 residues. The CDR3 region has the DNA TGCGCCAGCATCCCGACCGGAGGGACTGAAGCTTTCTTT. Amino acids: CASIPTGGTEAFF.

Only a few counts were recorded for this clonotype. V gene TRBV5-1 combines with J gene TRBJ1-1; D remains ambiguous. The CDR3 is made up of 15 amino acids. V lost 3 bases, J lost 1 base, and 13 bases lay in between. The germline CDR1 and CDR2 sequences are SGHRS and YFSETQ. CDR3 region: CASSWGGDGNTEAFF. In DNA form, the CDR3 reads TGCGCCAGCAGCTGGGGAGGAGACGGGAACACTGAAGCTTTCTTT.

This chain uses TRBV19 with TRBJ2-7; D not resolved. The length of the CDR3 is 12 residues. The V end was cut by 4 bases, the J end by 3 bases, with 7 bases between. Germline CDR1 reads LNHDA; CDR2 reads SQIVND (reference sequence). The CDR3 DNA reads TGTGCCAGTAGTAATCAGCTCTACGAGCAGTACTTC. This codes for CASSNQLYEQYF.

V and J are TRBV7-3 and TRBJ2-2; D uncertain. The V gene's germline CDR1 is SGHTA and CDR2 FQGTGA. Trimming pared 5 bases from V and 4 bases from J, leaving 8 bases between. The CDR3 length is 13 residues. The chain's CDR3 is CASSGGITGELFF. The DNA of the CDR3 is TGTGCCAGCAGCGGCGGAATCACCGGGGAGCTGTTTTTT.

The chain combines TRBV10-3 with TRBJ1-2; 9 bases align to TRBD1. From germline, CDR1 is ENHRY and CDR2 SYGVKD. The trim removed 6 bases at V and 8 bases at J, leaving 10 bases unmatched. This CDR3 has 14 residues. Written as DNA, the CDR3 is TGTGCCATCAGAAACCGGGACAGGGAGGAAGGCTACACCTTC. Translating gives CAIRNRDREEGYTF.